These 13 T cell receptor beta chains were sequenced from one sample in a study of post-analysis software for immune sequencing data. Broader study findings: Several TRBV segments were more frequent in patients than controls; TRBV5-6, TRBV5-1 and TRBV20-1 belonged to this group.

Their antigen targets remain unknown. Carried by the TCR beta cDNA libraries were unique molecular identifiers. A single record per CDR3 protein comes from TCRdb applying MiXCR to the PCR reads. The table lists approximately 150,000 distinct CDR3 sequences, roughly 31% of them singletons, with less than 1.6% in the top ten. Material for sequencing was blood. The origin of the receptors is a girl aged 10 to 17 with multiple sclerosis.

V gene TRBV27 combines with J gene TRBJ2-1, with D perhaps TRBD1 (7 bases). With the DNA end fitting TRBJ2-7 better, the J assignment may be wrong. CDR3 length equals 14 residues. Germline CDR1 MNHEY, CDR2 SMNVEV (reference sequence). The CDR3 loop reads CASSHFDREDEQYF. The DNA for the CDR3 is TGTGCCAGCAGTCACTTCGACAGGGAGGATGAGCAGTACTTC.

This clonotype was detected a few times. V usage is TRBV2 and J usage is TRBJ2-5; 8 nucleotides align to TRBD2. The ends lost 6 bases at V and 4 bases at J; junction bases unmatched: 1. The germline V gene encodes CDR1 SNHLY and CDR2 FYNNEI. CDR3 length equals 12 residues. This CDR3 reads CASRTSGETQYF. The CDR3 DNA sequence: TGTGCCAGCAGAACTAGCGGAGAGACCCAGTACTTC.

This clonotype was counted ten times or more. The rearrangement uses TRBV12-3 or TRBV12-4 and TRBJ2-7, with TRBD2 matching 8 bases. With V trimmed by 8 bases and J by 1 base, 7 bases remained unmatched. The CDR3 totals 14 residues. CDR3 nucleotide sequence: TGTGCCAGCGGTAGTACTAGCGGTTCCTACGAGCAGTACTTC. Translation gives CASGSTSGSYEQYF.

Turning to this clonotype: Compared with germline, one end of the junction differs, possibly owing to a read error. The chain joins TRBV5-1 to TRBJ2-1; 12 bases are a match to TRBD2. This CDR3 is built from 17 residues. Per germline, CDR1 SGHRS and CDR2 YFSETQ. The CDR3 reads CASSLSSTSGSRNGQFF. CDR3 sequence (DNA): TGCGCCAGCAGCTTGTCCTCGACTAGCGGGAGTAGGAATGGGCAGTTCTTC.

A word on this clonotype: A much larger clonotype is one base distant, so this may be a read error. The chain employs TRBV15 and TRBJ2-5; TRBD1 is a possible D gene (5 bases). Germline CDR1 reads LNHNV; CDR2 reads YYDKDF (reference sequence). Trimming cost V 3 bases and J 5 bases, with 16 bases left between them. The CDR3 has 15 residues. The CDR3 nucleotides are TGTGCCACCAGCAGCGAAACAGGTCTCCATGAGACCCAGTACTTC. The encoded protein is CATSSETGLHETQYF.

As to this clonotype: A read error is possible here, since a much larger clone lies one base away. The chain links TRBV7-7 to TRBJ2-4; D gene ambiguous. The end of the DNA is better explained by TRBJ2-7, so the J call may be wrong. This CDR3 region has 13 residues. The germline V gene encodes CDR1 SSHAT and CDR2 FNYEAQ (reference sequence). The CDR3 region has the DNA TGTGCCAGCAACCCGACCCGAGGAGACGAGCAGTACTTC. This sequence encodes CASNPTRGDEQYF.

The chain carries TRBV29-1 and TRBJ2-1; TRBD2 is a possible D gene (5 bases). Germline CDR1 reads SQVTM; CDR2 reads ANQGSEA. Trimming left V 1 base short and J 7 bases short, with 20 bases between. The CDR3 loop spans 16 amino acids. CDR3 bases: TGCAGCGTTGAAGCCCTAGACGGGGAAAATGTTAATGAGCAGTTCTTC. Amino acids: CSVEALDGENVNEQFF.

Notes on this clonotype: A much larger clone lies a single base off, so this may be a read error. The chain recombines TRBV5-1 with TRBJ2-1, with D uncertain. The CDR3 sequence is 14 residues long. Germline CDR1 is SGHRS and CDR2 is YFSETQ. CDR3 in amino acids: CANSFQDPSNEQFF. For the CDR3, the DNA is TGCGCCAACAGCTTCCAGGACCCGAGCAATGAGCAGTTCTTC.

The chain links TRBV25-1 to TRBJ1-2; D is ambiguous. The germline V and J ends were trimmed by 1 base and 3 bases, with 15 bases remaining between them. The V gene's germline CDR1 is MGHDK and CDR2 SYGVNS. CDR3 size: 16 residues. The CDR3 DNA sequence: TGTGCCAGCAGTGAATCCTCATTCGACACACACTATGGCTACACCTTC. Translated: CASSESSFDTHYGYTF.

Remarks on this clonotype: Possible read error: a much larger clone is one base away. CDR3 in amino acids: CSARRQPNQPQHF. The CDR3 DNA is TGCAGTGCCAGGAGACAGCCCAATCAGCCCCAGCATTTT. The chain links TRBV20-1 to TRBJ1-5; a weak D match, TRBD1 (5 bases). The CDR3 covers 13 residues. Germline V lookup: CDR1 DFQATT, CDR2 SNEGSKA (reference sequence). V was shortened by 6 bases and J by 3 bases, with 12 bases between the two germline ends.

This chain connects TRBV7-3 to TRBJ2-1; 9 nucleotides agree with TRBD2. Germline trimming cut 6 bases from V and 6 bases from J; bases unmatched to any gene: 12. Germline lookup yields CDR1 SGHTA and CDR2 FQGTGA. The CDR3 is 16 residues long. Here the CDR3 reads CASSRSSGTQRNEQFF. CDR3 nucleotides: TGTGCCAGCAGTCGGTCTAGCGGGACCCAACGCAATGAGCAGTTCTTC. Combining the CDR3 with reference TRBV7-3 and TRBJ2-1 gives the whole variable domain GAGVSQTPSNKVTEKGKYVELRCDPISGHTALYWYRQSLGQGPEFLIYFQGTGAADDSGLPNDRFFAVRPEGSVSTLKIQRTERGDSAVYLCASSRSSGTQRNEQFFGPGTRLTVL.

The chain employs TRBV10-2 and TRBJ2-7; D may be TRBD2 (5 bases). CDR1 is WSHSY, CDR2 SAAADI, per germline. The V gene lost 0 bases and the J gene lost 8 bases, with 11 bases spanning the gap. The CDR3 is made up of 13 amino acids. The CDR3 DNA sequence: TGCGCCAGCAGTGAGTCCCCTGGAGGCAAGCAGTACTTC. Its protein product is CASSESPGGKQYF.

This chain uses TRBV10-3 with TRBJ1-2; D gene unclear. The ends were cut back, 0 bases at V and 1 base at J, with 9 bases in the middle. CDR3 size: 15 residues. Germline V gives CDR1 ENHRY, CDR2 SYGVKD. The CDR3 nucleotides are TGTGCCATCAGTGAGTCGAGGGCGATTAACTATGGCTACACCTTC. Translation: CAISESRAINYGYTF.